The 23 T cell receptor beta chains below come from one sample, sequenced in a study of CD8 T cells in ankylosing spondylitis. TCRdb re-called the 5' RACE reads through MiXCR, storing one row per CDR3 protein. The top ten hold more than 3% of the sample, which has approximately 140,000 distinct CDR3 sequences, 7% to 10% seen once. The source material was blood, either unsorted or a sorted T cell fraction (not recorded which). Source of these receptors: a male donor with ankylosing spondylitis or in good health (not recorded which).

There are a few counts of this clonotype. The chain is built from TRBV20-1 and TRBJ2-3; 9 bases are shared with TRBD1. Germline CDR1 is DFQATT and CDR2 is SNEGSKA (reference sequence). The CDR3 has 15 amino acids. The V and J ends lost 2 bases and 6 bases, in that order; junction bases with no gene match: 9. This CDR3 reads CSARRGQGFSDTQYF. The CDR3 DNA reads as TGCAGTGCTAGAAGGGGACAGGGATTTTCGGATACGCAGTATTTT.

This clonotype was seen repeatedly, ten times or more. V gene TRBV7-9 combines with J gene TRBJ2-7, with 7 bases identical to TRBD1. V was pared by 2 bases and J by 2 bases, with 6 bases of the junction left unmatched. The CDR3 contains 15 residues. CDR1 SEHNR and CDR2 FQNEAQ come from the germline V gene (reference sequence). CDR3 nucleotides: TGTGCCAGCAGCTTACCTGCCGGGACAGCCTACGAGCAGTACTTC. It specifies CASSLPAGTAYEQYF.

This clonotype was recorded many times. This sequence joins TRBV5-5 and TRBJ2-1; the D gene is possibly TRBD2 (5 bases). CDR1 and CDR2 (germline): SGHKS, YYEKEE (reference sequence). Trimming pared 5 bases from V and 0 bases from J, leaving 15 bases between. The CDR3 runs to 16 residues. CDR3 sequence (DNA): TGTGCCAGCAGAAGGTCTAGCCTAAGCTCCTACAATGAGCAGTTCTTC. Translating it yields CASRRSSLSSYNEQFF.

This clonotype has just a few counts. The V and J genes are TRBV11-2 and TRBJ2-1; D tentatively fits TRBD1 or TRBD2 (5 bases each). The V end lost 2 bases, the J end lost 7 bases, and 6 bases lay between the germline ends. The germline gives CDR1 SGHAT, CDR2 FQNNGV. The CDR3 length is 12 residues. CDR3 sequence (DNA): TGTGCCAGCAGCTTATGGGGGAATGAGCAGTTCTTC. It codes for CASSLWGNEQFF.

This clonotype was recorded at least ten times. The chain uses TRBV20-1 and TRBJ2-7; 11 bases line up with TRBD2. The V and J ends lost 5 bases and 7 bases, in that order; junction bases with no gene match: 13. This CDR3 is built from 15 residues. CDR1 is DFQATT and CDR2 is SNEGSKA in the germline V gene (reference sequence). CDR3 sequence (DNA): TGCAGTGCTCGAAAGCTAGCGGGAGGATTTATTGAGCAGTACTTC. It encodes CSARKLAGGFIEQYF.

This clonotype was counted many times. The chain has TRBV5-6 and TRBJ1-5; maybe TRBD1 (5 bases). This CDR3 region has 14 residues. Germline CDR1 and CDR2: SGHDT and YYEEEE. Trimming left V 0 bases short and J 5 bases short, with 9 bases between. DNA of the CDR3: TGTGCCAGCAGCTTGGGGCAGGGCCATCAGCCCCAGCATTTT. It is translated as CASSLGQGHQPQHF. The complete variable domain, with remaining parts taken from reference TRBV5-6 and TRBJ1-5, reads DAGVTQSPTHLIKTRGQQVTLRCSPKSGHDTVSWYQQALGQGPQFIFQYYEEEERQRGNFPDRFSGHQFPNYSSELNVNALLLGDSALYLCASSLGQGHQPQHFGDGTRLSIL.

This clonotype appeared many times. The chain has TRBV19 and TRBJ2-7, with a tentative D call TRBD2 (5 bases). This CDR3 comprises 17 residues. Trimming left V 3 bases short and J 0 bases short, with 18 bases between. Germline CDR1 LNHDA, CDR2 SQIVND (reference sequence). CDR3 in DNA: TGTGCCAGTAGTATGGCTTTTAGGAGCGGAACCTCCTACGAGCAGTACTTC. The encoded protein is CASSMAFRSGTSYEQYF.

This clonotype was seen many times. This chain links TRBV7-9 with TRBJ2-1; D ambiguous. This CDR3 spans 13 amino acids. V lost 3 bases to trimming and J lost 5 bases, with 8 bases between them. Germline V gene data show CDR1 as SEHNR and CDR2 as FQNEAQ (reference sequence). The CDR3 DNA reads as TGTGCCAGCAGCTTTAGTAGGGACAATGAGCAGTTCTTC. Translated: CASSFSRDNEQFF.

This clonotype was counted at least ten times. The chain joins TRBV29-1 to TRBJ2-7; no reliable D call. Trimming removed 4 bases at V and 1 base at J, with 5 bases between. The CDR3 loop spans 11 amino acids. CDR1 SQVTM and CDR2 ANQGSEA come from the germline V gene. CDR3 in amino acids: CSVVLSYEQYF. The DNA of the CDR3 is TGCAGCGTTGTGCTTTCCTACGAGCAGTACTTC.

This clonotype was seen many times. The chain combines TRBV27 with TRBJ2-7; 13 bases line up with TRBD2. The CDR3 runs 17 residues. The germline CDR1 and CDR2 sequences are MNHEY and SMNVEV (reference sequence). After removal of 2 bases from V and 3 bases from J, the junction contained 7 bases not matched to a gene. The CDR3: CASSLGYGTSGNYEQYF. CDR3 nucleotide sequence: TGTGCCAGCAGTTTAGGTTACGGGACTAGCGGGAACTACGAGCAGTACTTC.

This clonotype occurred many times. The chain employs TRBV7-6 and TRBJ2-3, with TRBD2 as a possible D gene (6 bases). Trimming stripped 2 bases from V and 3 bases from J, with 9 bases between. The germline V gene has CDR1 SGHVS and CDR2 FNYEAQ. The CDR3 has 14 residues. Here the CDR3 reads CASSLTGSTDTQYF. DNA of the CDR3: TGTGCCAGCAGCTTAACCGGGAGTACAGATACGCAGTATTTT.

This clonotype was found a few times. V usage is TRBV7-9 and J usage is TRBJ1-1, with 8 bases matching TRBD1. The junction had 5 bases not matched to a gene; V was cut back by 2 bases and J by 6 bases. This CDR3 contains 14 residues. Germline values: CDR1 SEHNR, CDR2 FQNEAQ (reference sequence). The CDR3 loop is CASSLSGGLPEAFF. DNA of the CDR3: TGTGCCAGCAGCTTATCAGGGGGCCTGCCTGAAGCTTTCTTT.

This chain connects TRBV12-3 or TRBV12-4 to TRBJ2-5; tentative D call: TRBD2 (5 bases). Trimming removed 7 bases at V and 3 bases at J, with 12 bases between. The CDR3 totals 13 residues. CDR3 sequence reads: CASNPAGEETQYF. DNA of the CDR3: TGTGCCAGCAACCCCGCGGGCGAAGAGACCCAGTACTTC.

The sample holds many counts of this clonotype. The chain couples TRBV27 to TRBJ2-1, with 9 bases lining up with TRBD2. This CDR3 comprises 14 residues. Per the germline V gene, CDR1 is MNHEY and CDR2 is SMNVEV (reference sequence). J lost 4 bases, V lost 5 bases, and 3 bases had no gene match. The CDR3 bases are TGTGCCAGCAGTGGACTAGCGAGGTACAATGAGCAGTTCTTC. Translating gives CASSGLARYNEQFF.

In regard to this clonotype: At one end the junction does not follow the germline gene, possibly because of a read error. This rearrangement joins TRBV4-2 to TRBJ2-5, with D perhaps TRBD2 (6 bases). Looked up from germline, CDR1 is LGHNA and CDR2 is YNFKEQ. The CDR3 extends over 16 amino acids. CDR3: CASSQVAGQHHETQYF. The CDR3 region has the DNA TGTGCCAGCAGCCAAGTGGCGGGGCAACACCACGAGACCCAGTACTTC.

This clonotype was seen at least ten times. The chain recombines TRBV12-3 or TRBV12-4 with TRBJ1-2; no definite D call. This CDR3 contains 13 residues. Trimming left V 1 base short and J 7 bases short, with 10 bases between. CDR3 sequence: CASSLGKRFGYTF. The CDR3 DNA follows: TGTGCCAGCAGTTTAGGGAAGCGATTTGGCTACACCTTC.

This clonotype occurred a few times. V and J are TRBV20-1 and TRBJ2-7; D unresolved. The length of the CDR3 is 11 residues. Germline CDR1 and CDR2: DFQATT and SNEGSKA (reference sequence). Trimming stripped 5 bases from V and 3 bases from J, with 8 bases between. The CDR3 bases are TGCAGTGCTTCCTTTGGCTACGAGCAGTACTTC. Amino acids: CSASFGYEQYF.

The rearrangement links TRBV6-5 to TRBJ2-1; 8 bases map to TRBD2. V trimming: 2 bases; J trimming: 9 bases; junction bases outside the gene matches: 9. CDR1 is MNHEY, CDR2 SVGAGI, per germline. This CDR3 spans 15 amino acids. CDR3 region: CASSYPDGLASEQFF. DNA of the CDR3: TGTGCCAGCAGTTACCCCGATGGACTAGCTAGTGAGCAGTTCTTC.

This rearrangement joins TRBV5-1 to TRBJ1-1; D may be TRBD1 (6 bases). The germline V gene encodes CDR1 SGHRS and CDR2 YFSETQ. V lost 2 bases, J lost 1 base, and 15 bases lay in between. The length of the CDR3 is 16 residues. This CDR3 reads CASSLNPGHRNTEAFF. CDR3 coding DNA: TGCGCCAGCAGCTTAAACCCGGGACACAGGAACACTGAAGCTTTCTTT. The full variable domain, completed using reference TRBV5-1 and TRBJ1-1, is KAGVTQTPRYLIKTRGQQVTLSCSPISGHRSVSWYQQTPGQGLQFLFEYFSETQRNKGNFPGRFSGRQFSNSRSEMNVSTLELGDSALYLCASSLNPGHRNTEAFFGQGTRLTVV.

V and J are TRBV5-5 and TRBJ1-1; no reliable D call. The CDR3 runs 13 residues. The V and J ends lost 2 bases and 0 bases respectively, with 5 bases between them. The germline V gene has CDR1 SGHKS and CDR2 YYEKEE (reference sequence). The CDR3 reads CASSLRVNTEAFF. CDR3 sequence (DNA): TGTGCCAGCAGCTTACGGGTGAACACTGAAGCTTTCTTT.

Remarks on this clonotype: A much more abundant neighbour one base away suggests this may be a read error. J is TRBJ2-7 and V is TRBV20-1, with 8 bases lining up with TRBD1. This CDR3 has 15 amino acids. Germline CDR1 reads DFQATT; CDR2 reads SNEGSKA (reference sequence). CDR3: CSARDPRDRLDDQYF. The CDR3 coding sequence is TGCAGTGCTAGAGATCCCCGGGACAGGTTAGACGACCAGTACTTC.

V is TRBV3-1 and J is TRBJ2-1, with 8 bases fitting TRBD2. With 4 bases clipped from V and 8 bases from J, the junction kept 13 bases outside the gene matches. This CDR3 comprises 16 residues. Germline V CDR1 and CDR2: LGHDT, YNNKEL (reference sequence). CDR3 sequence reads: CASSLRSGLVVHEQFF. In nucleotides, the CDR3 is TGTGCCAGCAGCCTAAGATCGGGACTAGTTGTTCATGAGCAGTTCTTC.

This clonotype showed up just a few times. The V and J genes are TRBV20-1 and TRBJ1-5; 7 positions agree with TRBD1. CDR1 and CDR2 from the germline V gene are DFQATT and SNEGSKA (reference sequence). Trimming took 5 bases from V and 5 from J; bases not matched to a gene: 9. This CDR3 region has 14 residues. CDR3 nucleotide sequence: TGCAGTGCTCGTCGGCCAGGGGGGTATCAGCCCCAGCATTTT. Amino acid sequence: CSARRPGGYQPQHF.